Below, 12 T cell receptor beta chains from the same sample are listed, as sequenced in a study of T cell repertoires in cytomegalovirus infection. From the reads, TCRdb called clonotypes with MiXCR, one entry per CDR3 protein. The sample shows fewer than 250,000 distinct CDR3 sequences, more than 9% of them seen only once. The sequenced sample consisted of PBMCs. The origin of the receptors is a human donor in good health (CMV status not recorded). Some clones in this sample may be carry-over from other donors' samples.

This clonotype was recorded many times. The genes are TRBV7-2 and TRBJ2-6; no definite D call. The V gene's germline CDR1 is SGHTA and CDR2 FQGNSA. The V end was cut by 6 bases, the J end by 1 base, with 10 bases between. CDR3 length equals 15 residues. The CDR3 is CASSQGPSGANVLTF. The CDR3 bases are TGTGCCAGCAGTCAAGGGCCTTCTGGGGCCAACGTCCTGACTTTC.

This clonotype was detected many times. The chain recombines TRBV12-3 or TRBV12-4 with TRBJ2-7; TRBD1 matches 7 bases. The CDR3 has 12 amino acids. Losses at the gene ends were 5 bases for V and 4 bases for J; bases not matched to a gene: 2. Written as DNA, the CDR3 is TGTGCCAGCAGTAGACAGGGTTACGAGCAGTACTTC. Protein: CASSRQGYEQYF.

The chain is built from TRBV6-2 or TRBV6-3 and TRBJ1-5, with 9 positions matching TRBD1. Unmatched junction bases numbered 12, after V lost 5 bases and J lost 7 bases. Germline V lookup: CDR1 MNHEY, CDR2 SVGEGT. There are 16 residues in the CDR3. The CDR3 nucleotides read TGTGCCAGCAGTGGAAGCAACAGGGGGCTTGAACAGCCCCAGCATTTT. This sequence encodes CASSGSNRGLEQPQHF.

There are many counts of this clonotype. The chain joins TRBV2 to TRBJ1-2, with D tentatively TRBD1 (5 bases). Germline V lookup: CDR1 SNHLY, CDR2 FYNNEI. CDR3 size: 13 residues. The germline V and J ends were trimmed by 2 bases and 7 bases, with 11 bases remaining between them. CDR3: CASSEFGGGGYTF. In nucleotides, the CDR3 is TGTGCCAGCAGTGAATTCGGGGGAGGTGGCTACACCTTC.

This clonotype was seen more than once but under ten times. The chain employs TRBV27 and TRBJ1-1, with D possibly TRBD1 on 5 matching bases. The CDR3 extends over 15 amino acids. Germline V gene data show CDR1 as MNHEY and CDR2 as SMNVEV (reference sequence). V lost 6 bases and J 0 bases, leaving 14 bases between the germline ends. CDR3 in DNA: TGTGCCAGCAGCCCTCAAAGGGGCATGAACACTGAAGCTTTCTTT. Amino acids: CASSPQRGMNTEAFF.

This clonotype appeared many times. The chain uses TRBV29-1 and TRBJ2-7, with 7 bases aligning to TRBD2. This CDR3 has 14 amino acids. CDR1 is SQVTM and CDR2 is ANQGSEA in the germline V gene. V shed 3 bases and J 2 bases; nucleotides not matched to a gene: 7. This chain's CDR3 is CSVEVAGTPYEQYF. CDR3 nucleotide sequence: TGCAGCGTTGAGGTAGCGGGCACCCCCTACGAGCAGTACTTC.

In this sample, this clonotype turned up many times. The chain recombines TRBV19 with TRBJ2-3, with a possible D match to TRBD2 (6 bases). The CDR3 is made up of 15 amino acids. Germline values: CDR1 LNHDA, CDR2 SQIVND (reference sequence). Trimming cost V 4 bases and J 2 bases, with 13 bases left between them. CDR3 sequence (DNA): TGTGCCAGTAGTACCTATAGCGGACCCACAGATACGCAGTATTTT. Its translation is CASSTYSGPTDTQYF.

The chain recombines TRBV28 with TRBJ1-2; D is possibly TRBD1 (5 bases). The germline CDR1 and CDR2 sequences are MDHEN and SYDVKM. The CDR3 loop spans 13 amino acids. Trimming pared 8 bases from V and 4 bases from J, leaving 14 bases between. CDR3 sequence reads: CASERGRAYGYTF. The DNA of the CDR3 is TGTGCCAGCGAAAGGGGTAGAGCCTATGGCTACACCTTC.

At least ten counts were recorded for this clonotype. The gene calls are TRBV6-5 and TRBJ1-2; D ambiguous. Trimming removed 0 bases from V and 6 bases from J, with 17 bases in between. In germline, CDR1 is MNHEY, CDR2 SVGAGI. The CDR3 has 16 residues. The CDR3 bases are TGTGCCAGCAGTTACTCGAATAGGCCGGGAAAGGATGGCTACACCTTC. Its translation: CASSYSNRPGKDGYTF.

The chain links TRBV6-2 or TRBV6-3 to TRBJ2-7; 8 bases are shared with TRBD1. V was clipped by 8 bases and J by 4 bases; unmatched bases: 7. The length of the CDR3 is 13 residues. Germline assignment: CDR1 MNHEY and CDR2 SVGEGT. For the CDR3, the DNA is TGTGCCAGCTGGACAGGGATAATGTACGAGCAGTACTTC. Protein sequence: CASWTGIMYEQYF.

The V and J genes are TRBV9 and TRBJ2-5; 8 positions match TRBD2. The CDR3 is 17 residues long. The V and J ends lost 4 bases and 0 bases, in that order; junction bases with no gene match: 11. Germline CDR1 SGDLS, CDR2 YYNGEE. CDR3 amino acids: CASSPGGSGGYQETQYF. CDR3 in DNA: TGTGCCAGCAGCCCCGGTGGGAGCGGGGGTTACCAAGAGACCCAGTACTTC.

This chain uses TRBV9 with TRBJ2-7; no clear D. Germline loops: CDR1 SGDLS, CDR2 YYNGEE. The length of the CDR3 is 15 residues. The V end was cut by 0 bases, the J end by 4 bases, with 14 bases between. The CDR3: CASSVAPDLPYEQYF. The CDR3 region has the DNA TGTGCCAGCAGCGTAGCGCCGGACCTACCTTACGAGCAGTACTTC.